A single TCR beta chain is shown here with its context. Its antigen is not known. Germline loops: CDR1 SGDLS, CDR2 YYNGEE. The CDR3 contains 13 residues. The V gene lost 3 bases and the J gene lost 7 bases, with 14 bases spanning the gap. Primers included in the PCR were 60 Vbeta and 13 Jbeta primers. Data came from immunoSEQ multiplex PCR; TCRdb stores just in-frame clones and leaves some out. The sample includes around 70,000 clones. The sample is drawn from a study of cytomegalovirus exposure and HLA in healthy donors. Study results and caveats: Most TCR sequences were seen very rarely across donors, but some public TCRs occurred in many. Later analysis associated a missense DCLRE1C variant with TCR beta V- and J-gene trimming. Accurate HLA-A and HLA-B prediction from TCR beta sequences was reported for most subjects.

Nominal health characterized the donors when sampled, though unrecorded immune exposures were likely. Source material: PBMCs. This sequence was found in a boy between 10 and 17 years old in good health and CMV-seronegative. The chain combines TRBV9 with TRBJ2-7; D may be TRBD2 (5 bases). The CDR3 loop is CASSGTVSGEQYF. The DNA of the CDR3 is TGTGCCAGCAGCGGGACCGTTTCGGGAGAGCAGTACTTC.